The T cell receptor beta chain under discussion was sequenced for a study of shared clonotypes between healthy human individuals. Whole-study context: The study used three CD4 naive, three CD4 memory, two CD8 naive and one CD8 memory plate per donor.

The material for each subset, its genomic DNA, was split evenly across several immunoSEQ plates. Some clones are missing from TCRdb's copy, which holds only in-frame ones; the method was immunoSEQ multiplex PCR. The data hold 2 million to 3 million clones, with 80% to 95% observed a single time. Germline lookup yields CDR1 MDHEN and CDR2 SYDVKM. The CDR3 covers 14 residues. The sample taken for sequencing was naive CD4+ T cells from PBMCs. The sample's subset: CD45RA+ positively selected. The chain has TRBV28 and TRBJ2-5, with TRBD1 matching 7 bases. The DNA end lines up better with TRBJ2-7; the J call may be wrong. The receptor comes from a young man in good health. Some clones in this sample may be carry-over from other donors' samples. The CDR3 sequence: CATLGWTGSYEQYF. In DNA form, the CDR3 reads TGTGCCACCCTGGGCTGGACAGGATCCTACGAGCAGTACTTC.